The rows below give T cell receptor beta chains drawn from one sample of a study of blood T cell repertoires in COVID-19. Profiling relied on immunoSEQ multiplex PCR, and the TCRdb table lists in-frame clones only, not all of them. The top ten clones hold about 0.54% of a sample with about 200,000 clones, about 93% of them seen once. Material for sequencing was peripheral blood. These receptor sequences come from a man over 45 with acute or convalescent COVID-19. Both conserved end residues are part of each CDR3. A D gene is named only where the DNA matches it firmly. Only part of the rows carry a size: once, few, many, or a class if the clone is expanded.

v_gene: TRBV28; d_gene: TRBD2; len: 15; j_gene: TRBJ2-5; abundance: once; CDR3nt: TGTGCCAGCAGTCGTCTAGCGGGGGGGCGGGAGACCCAGTACTTC; CDR3aa: CASSRLAGGRETQYF
v_gene: TRBV7-9; d_gene: TRBD2; len: 14; j_gene: TRBJ2-7; abundance: once; CDR3nt: TGTGCCAGCAATTTCGCGGGAGGGCCGGGCGAGCAGTACTTC; CDR3aa: CASNFAGGPGEQYF
v_gene: TRBV21-1; d_gene: NA; len: 14; j_gene: TRBJ1-6; abundance: NA; CDR3nt: TGTGCCAGCAGCACCAGGACAGGTACTTCACCCCTCCACTTT; CDR3aa: CASSTRTGTSPLHF
v_gene: TRBV6-5; d_gene: TRBD2; len: 16; j_gene: TRBJ2-7; abundance: NA; CDR3nt: TGTGCCAGCAGTTACTCGGGTACGGGACTAGCGTACGAGCAGTACTTC; CDR3aa: CASSYSGTGLAYEQYF
v_gene: TRBV6-5; d_gene: TRBD2; len: 15; j_gene: TRBJ2-7; abundance: NA; CDR3nt: TGTGCCAGCAGCTACACCGGGACTAGCGGGCTCGAGCAGTACTTC; CDR3aa: CASSYTGTSGLEQYF
v_gene: TRBV3-1/TRBV3-2; d_gene: NA; len: 14; j_gene: TRBJ1-6; abundance: once; CDR3nt: TGTGCCAGCAGCCAGCAGGACTGGGAATCACCCCTCCACTTT; CDR3aa: CASSQQDWESPLHF
v_gene: TRBV27; d_gene: NA; len: 14; j_gene: TRBJ2-3; abundance: NA; CDR3nt: TGTGCCAGCAGTCCGACCCCCGGGTGGGATACGCAGTATTTT; CDR3aa: CASSPTPGWDTQYF
v_gene: TRBV30; d_gene: TRBD2; len: 15; j_gene: TRBJ2-2; abundance: once; CDR3nt: TGTGCCTGGATACTAGCGGGAGTTGGCACCGGGGAGCTGTTTTTT; CDR3aa: CAWILAGVGTGELFF
v_gene: TRBV7-2; d_gene: NA; len: 14; j_gene: TRBJ1-5; abundance: NA; CDR3nt: TGTGCCAGCAGCTTTTTTGGTGGCGGGGGGCCCCAGCATTTT; CDR3aa: CASSFFGGGGPQHF
v_gene: TRBV6-2/TRBV6-3; d_gene: NA; len: 19; j_gene: TRBJ2-1; abundance: NA; CDR3nt: TGTGCCAGCAGTCACCACTATCGGGCTAGGGCGGGGCCTGAGATTGAGCAGTTCTTC; CDR3aa: CASSHHYRARAGPEIEQFF
v_gene: TRBV5-1; d_gene: TRBD1; len: 16; j_gene: TRBJ2-3; abundance: once; CDR3nt: TGCGCCAGCAGCCCACGGACAGGGGGAGGCACAGATACGCAGTATTTT; CDR3aa: CASSPRTGGGTDTQYF
v_gene: TRBV10-3; d_gene: NA; len: 14; j_gene: TRBJ2-3; abundance: few; CDR3nt: TGTGCCATCAGTGATGGGCTAAGCACAGATACGCAGTATTTT; CDR3aa: CAISDGLSTDTQYF
v_gene: TRBV7-9; d_gene: NA; len: 15; j_gene: TRBJ1-1; abundance: NA; CDR3nt: TGTGCCAGCAGCTTATTACCAAACCAGGGTAACGAAGCTTTCTTT; CDR3aa: CASSLLPNQGNEAFF
v_gene: TRBV7-2; d_gene: TRBD1; len: 15; j_gene: TRBJ1-1; abundance: once; CDR3nt: TGTGCCAGCAGCCCCTTGGGGACAGGGAACACTGAAGCTTTCTTT; CDR3aa: CASSPLGTGNTEAFF
v_gene: TRBV25-1; d_gene: NA; len: 13; j_gene: TRBJ2-7; abundance: once; CDR3nt: TGTGCCAGCAGTGACCTGGGAGACTACGAGCAGTACTTC; CDR3aa: CASSDLGDYEQYF
v_gene: TRBV2; d_gene: NA; len: 15; j_gene: TRBJ2-7; abundance: NA; CDR3nt: TGTGCCAGCAGGCGAAAAAAGGACAGCTCCTACGAGCAGTACTTC; CDR3aa: CASRRKKDSSYEQYF
v_gene: TRBV5-6; d_gene: TRBD1; len: 17; j_gene: TRBJ2-5; abundance: few; CDR3nt: TGTGCCAGCAGCTCCCTCGTTGGGACAGGGGGCGTGGAGACCCAGTACTTC; CDR3aa: CASSSLVGTGGVETQYF
v_gene: TRBV7-2; d_gene: TRBD1; len: 14; j_gene: TRBJ1-4; abundance: NA; CDR3nt: TGTGCCAGCAGGCCGACAGGGGCTGGGGAAAAACTGTTTTTT; CDR3aa: CASRPTGAGEKLFF
v_gene: TRBV19; d_gene: NA; len: 14; j_gene: TRBJ2-1; abundance: NA; CDR3nt: TGTGCCAGTAGTATGCGGGCTAATTTCAATGAGCAGTTCTTC; CDR3aa: CASSMRANFNEQFF
v_gene: TRBV10-1; d_gene: TRBD2; len: 13; j_gene: TRBJ2-7; abundance: NA; CDR3nt: TGCGCCAGCAGCCACGGGGGGGGCCGCGAGCAGTACTTC; CDR3aa: CASSHGGGREQYF
v_gene: TRBV18; d_gene: TRBD2; len: 14; j_gene: TRBJ2-3; abundance: once; CDR3nt: TGTGCCAGCTCACCACCGGTGAGGGAGGGAACGCAGTATTTT; CDR3aa: CASSPPVREGTQYF
v_gene: TRBV2; d_gene: TRBD2; len: 15; j_gene: TRBJ2-1; abundance: NA; CDR3nt: TGTGCCAGCAGCAAACTAGCGGGAGAGCTGAGTGAGCAGTTCTTC; CDR3aa: CASSKLAGELSEQFF